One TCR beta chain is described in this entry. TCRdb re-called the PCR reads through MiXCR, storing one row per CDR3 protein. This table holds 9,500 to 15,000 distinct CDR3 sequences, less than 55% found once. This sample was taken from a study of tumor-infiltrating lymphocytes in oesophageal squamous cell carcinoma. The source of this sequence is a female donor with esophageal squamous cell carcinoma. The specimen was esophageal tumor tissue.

This CDR3 reads CASSLTGTLNTGELFF. The CDR3 nucleotides are TGTGCCAGCAGCTTGACCGGGACACTGAACACCGGGGAGCTGTTTTTT. V gene TRBV7-2 combines with J gene TRBJ2-2; a weak D match, TRBD1 (6 bases). The V and J ends lost 3 bases and 1 base respectively, with 12 bases between them. CDR1 and CDR2 (germline): SGHTA, FQGNSA. The CDR3 is 16 residues long.